The clone carrying this TCR beta chain was seen a handful of times. Its antigen is as yet unknown. TCRdb fed the reads into MiXCR, producing one record per CDR3 protein. The sample contains about 890,000 distinct CDR3 sequences, under 40% of which appear only once. The CDR3 length is 15 residues. Trimming stripped 6 bases from V and 2 bases from J, with 14 bases between. Germline V gene sequence: CDR1 LGHNT, CDR2 FRNRAP. This specimen comes from a study of T cell repertoires in cytomegalovirus infection. Overall study: Peptides in the study included HLA-C-restricted and HLA-B-restricted CMV epitopes. It can be stated that public TCR beta signatures indicated CMV infection as well as a matching HLA type.

Study observations and caveats: Dominating the ex vivo response were TCR beta clonotypes that were CMV-specific and HLA-C-restricted.

The gene calls are TRBV12-5 and TRBJ1-3, with D uncertain. The input for sequencing was cultured CD8+ T cells from PBMCs, taken from culture after CMV antigen stimulation. The receptor was derived from a human donor in good health (CMV status not recorded). Some clones in this sample may be carry-over from other donors' samples. The CDR3 nucleotides read TGTGCTAGTGGCCGCCCCGACAAGCCTGGAAACACCATATATTTT. This translates into CASGRPDKPGNTIYF.